This TCR beta chain was obtained from a study of CD4 T cells in relation to SARS-CoV-2 and coronaviruses. Study-wide results and limits: Pre-pandemic and post-infection samples never came from the same donor. In roughly 65% of donors, memory CD4+ clonotypes crossrecognized SARS-CoV-2 and at least one common cold coronavirus spike.

Unexposed donor CD4+ T cells date from 2011-2018, before the COVID-19 pandemic. Cryopreserved PBMCs were CD4-enriched, then split into naive and memory cells. Profiling relied on immunoSEQ multiplex PCR, and the TCRdb table lists in-frame clones only, not all of them. The sample carries more than 55,000 clones, roughly 88% recorded once. A remark on this clone: What it binds is unknown.

V dropped 11 bases and J dropped 2 bases, with 15 bases sitting between them. Germline-derived CDR1 and CDR2 are SNHLY and FYNNEI. This CDR3 comprises 14 residues. Sequenced input: memory CD4+ T cells from PBMCs. This sequence was found in a human donor in good health. The V and J genes are TRBV2 and TRBJ2-2, with D tentatively TRBD2 (5 bases). The DNA for the CDR3 is TGTGCCTCTTCCCGGGAATCCAACACCGGGGAGCTGTTTTTT. It translates to CASSRESNTGELFF.